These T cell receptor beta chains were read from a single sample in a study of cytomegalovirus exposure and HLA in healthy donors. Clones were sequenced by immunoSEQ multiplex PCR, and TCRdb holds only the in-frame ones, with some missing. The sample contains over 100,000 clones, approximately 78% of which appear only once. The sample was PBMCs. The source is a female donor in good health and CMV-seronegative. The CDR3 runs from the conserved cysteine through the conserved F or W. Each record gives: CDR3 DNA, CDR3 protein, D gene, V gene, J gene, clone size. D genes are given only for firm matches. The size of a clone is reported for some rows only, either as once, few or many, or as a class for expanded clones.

CDR3nt: TGTGCCAGCAGCTCCGACAGACGCTCTGGAAACACCATATATTTT
CDR3aa: CASSSDRRSGNTIYF
d_gene: .
v_gene: TRBV7-9
j_gene: TRBJ1-3
abundance: .

CDR3nt: TGTGCCAGCAGCTTGGATACGCTAGCGGGAAGCTCTAGCACAGATACGCAGTATTTT
CDR3aa: CASSLDTLAGSSSTDTQYF
d_gene: TRBD2
v_gene: TRBV5-4
j_gene: TRBJ2-3
abundance: .

CDR3nt: TGTGCCAGCAGCTTAAGGACTAGCGGGATGGTTTCAGGCTACGAGCAGTACTTC
CDR3aa: CASSLRTSGMVSGYEQYF
d_gene: TRBD2
v_gene: TRBV13
j_gene: TRBJ2-7
abundance: .

CDR3nt: TGTGCCACGAAACAGGGTCTAGCCAAAAACATTCAGTACTTC
CDR3aa: CATKQGLAKNIQYF
d_gene: .
v_gene: TRBV6-5
j_gene: TRBJ2-4
abundance: .

CDR3nt: TGTGCCAGCAGTGGCACAGGGGGAGCTGGCTACACCTTC
CDR3aa: CASSGTGGAGYTF
d_gene: TRBD1
v_gene: TRBV6-5
j_gene: TRBJ1-2
abundance: .

CDR3nt: TGTGCCAGCAGTCCCCGGGACAACCCCTACGAGCAGTACTTC
CDR3aa: CASSPRDNPYEQYF
d_gene: .
v_gene: TRBV6-5
j_gene: TRBJ2-7
abundance: .

CDR3nt: TGTGCCAGCAGCTTGAGCCCCAGGGATACGCAGTATTTT
CDR3aa: CASSLSPRDTQYF
d_gene: .
v_gene: TRBV9
j_gene: TRBJ2-3
abundance: once

CDR3nt: TGTGCCAGCAGCACGGGCCAAGCGGGTGAGCAGTTCTTC
CDR3aa: CASSTGQAGEQFF
d_gene: .
v_gene: TRBV6-4
j_gene: TRBJ2-1
abundance: .

CDR3nt: TGTGCCAGTAGTATTTCGCTACAGGATGAGCAGTTCTTC
CDR3aa: CASSISLQDEQFF
d_gene: .
v_gene: TRBV19
j_gene: TRBJ2-1
abundance: .

CDR3nt: TGTGCCAGCAGCTTAACGCGGAGAGAGAACACTGAAGCTTTCTTT
CDR3aa: CASSLTRRENTEAFF
d_gene: .
v_gene: TRBV7-3
j_gene: TRBJ1-1
abundance: few

CDR3nt: TGTGCCAGCAGCGTAGGTGGACAGGGGGGTGAAAAACTGTTTTTT
CDR3aa: CASSVGGQGGEKLFF
d_gene: TRBD1
v_gene: TRBV9
j_gene: TRBJ1-4
abundance: .

CDR3nt: TGTGCCAGTAGTTTTAACAGGGGTCAGCCCCAGCATTTT
CDR3aa: CASSFNRGQPQHF
d_gene: TRBD1
v_gene: TRBV19
j_gene: TRBJ1-5
abundance: .

CDR3nt: TGTGCCAGCACTCTGATGGGACAGCAGAACACTGAAGCTTTCTTT
CDR3aa: CASTLMGQQNTEAFF
d_gene: TRBD1
v_gene: TRBV5-6
j_gene: TRBJ1-1
abundance: .

CDR3nt: TGTGCCAGCAGCCCCCGGGAGCAGGGTGGCAATCAGCCCCAGCATTTT
CDR3aa: CASSPREQGGNQPQHF
d_gene: .
v_gene: TRBV7-2
j_gene: TRBJ1-5
abundance: .

CDR3nt: TGCAGCGTTGGACTGGGGCAGGGGGGCGAAAAACTGTTTTTT
CDR3aa: CSVGLGQGGEKLFF
d_gene: TRBD1
v_gene: TRBV29-1
j_gene: TRBJ1-4
abundance: .

CDR3nt: TGTGCCAGCAGTGAATTACTAGCGGGTCTCAATGAGCAGTTCTTC
CDR3aa: CASSELLAGLNEQFF
d_gene: TRBD2
v_gene: TRBV2
j_gene: TRBJ2-1
abundance: .

CDR3nt: TGTGCCAGCAGCCCGGGACTAGCGGGAGCGTACGAGCAGTACTTC
CDR3aa: CASSPGLAGAYEQYF
d_gene: TRBD2
v_gene: TRBV5-4
j_gene: TRBJ2-7
abundance: .

CDR3nt: TGTGCCAGCAGCCAAGTCTCGGCGATTTACTCTGGGGCCAACGGCCTGACTTTC
CDR3aa: CASSQVSAIYSGANGLTF
d_gene: .
v_gene: TRBV4-2
j_gene: TRBJ2-6
abundance: .

CDR3nt: TGTGCCAGCAGCCCCGGACCCCGATCCTCTAGCGGGATTATCACCGGGGAGCTGTTTTTT
CDR3aa: CASSPGPRSSSGIITGELFF
d_gene: TRBD2
v_gene: TRBV28
j_gene: TRBJ2-2
abundance: .

CDR3nt: TGCGCCAGCAGCTGGTCGACAGGGGTCATTCAGACCCAGTACTTC
CDR3aa: CASSWSTGVIQTQYF
d_gene: TRBD1
v_gene: TRBV4-3
j_gene: TRBJ2-5
abundance: few

CDR3nt: TGTGCCAGCAGTTTAGGCATTCGGACATCAAAAGAGACCCAGTACTTC
CDR3aa: CASSLGIRTSKETQYF
d_gene: .
v_gene: TRBV27
j_gene: TRBJ2-5
abundance: few

CDR3nt: TGTGCCAGCAGCTTAGACAGGGGGCGCCTCGAGCAGTACTTC
CDR3aa: CASSLDRGRLEQYF
d_gene: TRBD1
v_gene: TRBV5-8
j_gene: TRBJ2-7
abundance: .

CDR3nt: TGTGCCAGCAGGGTCGGTCTAGCGGGTTACAATGAGCAGTTCTTC
CDR3aa: CASRVGLAGYNEQFF
d_gene: TRBD2
v_gene: TRBV28
j_gene: TRBJ2-1
abundance: few

CDR3nt: TGTGCCAGCAGCTTTTCCGGACAGCAAGAGACCCAGTACTTC
CDR3aa: CASSFSGQQETQYF
d_gene: .
v_gene: TRBV7-2
j_gene: TRBJ2-5
abundance: .

CDR3nt: TGTGCCAGTAGTGCCCTCGAACAGAGCTCCTACGAGCAGTACTTC
CDR3aa: CASSALEQSSYEQYF
d_gene: .
v_gene: TRBV19
j_gene: TRBJ2-7
abundance: few

CDR3nt: TGTGCCCTAAGGACGGGAGCGGTCTACGAGCAGTACTTC
CDR3aa: CALRTGAVYEQYF
d_gene: .
v_gene: TRBV6-1
j_gene: TRBJ2-7
abundance: .

CDR3nt: TGTGCCAGCAGCCAGGGAGGACAAGAGACCCAGTACTTC
CDR3aa: CASSQGGQETQYF
d_gene: .
v_gene: TRBV7-3
j_gene: TRBJ2-5
abundance: few

CDR3nt: TGTGCCAGCAGCCTAGGACAGGGACGGGCCAATGAGCAGTTCTTC
CDR3aa: CASSLGQGRANEQFF
d_gene: TRBD1
v_gene: TRBV11-2
j_gene: TRBJ2-1
abundance: .

CDR3nt: TGTGCCAGCAGGCTTACGGGCGTACAGGGAGATACGCAGTATTTT
CDR3aa: CASRLTGVQGDTQYF
d_gene: .
v_gene: TRBV6-5
j_gene: TRBJ2-3
abundance: .

CDR3nt: TGTGCCTTTCGCGGAGGGGAAGAAGGCTATGGCTACACCTTC
CDR3aa: CAFRGGEEGYGYTF
d_gene: .
v_gene: TRBV21-1
j_gene: TRBJ1-2
abundance: few

CDR3nt: TGTGCCAGCAGTTTAACAGCGGGAGAGGGGGCAGATACGCAGTATTTT
CDR3aa: CASSLTAGEGADTQYF
d_gene: TRBD2
v_gene: TRBV28
j_gene: TRBJ2-3
abundance: .

CDR3nt: TGTGCCAGCAGCCCGCCATTAGCTGGGGCCAACGTCCTGACTTTC
CDR3aa: CASSPPLAGANVLTF
d_gene: .
v_gene: TRBV7-2
j_gene: TRBJ2-6
abundance: .

CDR3nt: TGTGCCAGCAGCTTAGTAGGAGGACGGCAGAACTATGGCTACACCTTC
CDR3aa: CASSLVGGRQNYGYTF
d_gene: .
v_gene: TRBV7-2
j_gene: TRBJ1-2
abundance: .

CDR3nt: TGTGCCAGCAGAGTAGGGGCGAGAGGCACCGGGGAGCTGTTTTTT
CDR3aa: CASRVGARGTGELFF
d_gene: .
v_gene: TRBV6-1
j_gene: TRBJ2-2
abundance: .

CDR3nt: TGTGCCTCCGCCAGGACAGGGGGCGGCTACGAGCAGTACTTC
CDR3aa: CASARTGGGYEQYF
d_gene: TRBD1
v_gene: TRBV6-5
j_gene: TRBJ2-7
abundance: .